The T cell receptor (beta chain) described here comes from a study of T-cell reconstitution after alpha-beta-depleted transplantation in children. Germline values: CDR1 MDHEN, CDR2 SYDVKM. This CDR3 comprises 15 residues. Trimming removed 0 bases from V and 6 bases from J, with 14 bases in between. A library of TCRbeta sequences, prepared with unique molecular identifiers, was generated. From the PCR reads, TCRdb called clonotypes with MiXCR, one entry per CDR3 protein. The table shows some 520,000 distinct CDR3 sequences, with roughly 33% occurring only once. The chain links TRBV28 to TRBJ1-2; no clear D gene. Material: PBMCs from the stem cell graft donor, obtained from the stem cell graft. The sequence was collected from a human donor who donated a stem cell graft to a child with aplastic anemia. The CDR3 DNA is TGTGCCAGCAGTTTATGGGCCAGCGTGGCGAATGGCTACACCTTC. Its translation is CASSLWASVANGYTF.